This passage covers 10 T cell receptor beta chains from one sample sequenced in a study of Graves' ophthalmopathy and Graves' hyperthyroidism. RNA transcripts yielded amplified TCR beta CDR3 regions. The authors performed first-round RT-PCR with HTBI primers and then a second-round multiplex PCR. TCRdb re-analysed the multiplex PCR reads in MiXCR, keeping a single row per CDR3 protein. The sample consists of 350,000 to 450,000 distinct CDR3 sequences, approximately 20% of them appearing once. Sequencing was carried out using peripheral blood. Source of these receptors: a young woman with Graves' ophthalmopathy.

A few counts support this clonotype. This sequence joins TRBV12-3 or TRBV12-4 and TRBJ1-5; 9 bases are a match to TRBD1. Unmatched junction bases numbered 5, after V lost 6 bases and J lost 2 bases. The CDR3 consists of 15 residues. CDR3 residues: CASRSRTGGNQPQHF. CDR3 sequence (DNA): TGTGCCAGCAGGTCTAGGACAGGGGGCAATCAGCCCCAGCATTTT.

The chain carries TRBV7-2 and TRBJ1-2; D uncertain. Deletions cut 0 bases from V and 6 bases from J, with 14 bases between. The CDR3 length is 15 residues. CDR1 SGHTA and CDR2 FQGNSA come from the germline V gene. CDR3 DNA sequence: TGTGCCAGCAGCTTAGCCCGGGTCCGGGATGATGGCTACACCTTC. Protein: CASSLARVRDDGYTF.

At least ten counts were recorded for this clonotype. This may come from a read error, since a much larger clone is one base off. The V call is TRBV20-1, the J call TRBJ2-7; D not resolved. The V gene lost 3 bases and the J gene lost 3 bases, with 6 bases spanning the gap. The germline V gene has CDR1 DFQATT and CDR2 SNEGSKA (reference sequence). This CDR3 spans 11 amino acids. In DNA, the CDR3 is TGCAGTGCTAGGGCCTTCTACGAGCAGTACTTC. It specifies CSARAFYEQYF.

This clonotype was seen ten or more times. V is TRBV28 and J is TRBJ1-5; D remains unclear. The CDR3 runs to 12 residues. CDR1 is MDHEN, CDR2 SYDVKM, per germline. V was clipped by 6 bases and J by 5 bases, with 8 bases between them. The CDR3 DNA follows: TGTGCCAGCAGGTATGGGGATCAGCCCCAGCATTTT. Protein product: CASRYGDQPQHF.

This sequence joins TRBV6-2 or TRBV6-3 and TRBJ2-2; a possible D gene is TRBD2 (6 bases). This CDR3 is built from 20 residues. Germline values: CDR1 MNHEY, CDR2 SVGEGT. The ends were cut back, 2 bases at V and 0 bases at J, with 22 bases in the middle. The DNA of the CDR3 is TGTGCCAGCAGTTACCCCACTGTGCGGGGACCGGTCACGAACACCGGGGAGCTGTTTTTT. Its translation is CASSYPTVRGPVTNTGELFF.

This clonotype was observed many times. The rearrangement joins TRBV29-1 to TRBJ1-5; D possibly corresponds to TRBD1 (6 bases). Looked up from germline, CDR1 is SQVTM and CDR2 is ANQGSEA. The CDR3 is 15 amino acids. Deletions cut 6 bases from V and 0 bases from J, with 15 bases between. The CDR3 DNA sequence: TGCAGCGTCGGGGGGGGCGTGAGTAGCAATCAGCCCCAGCATTTT. Translated: CSVGGGVSSNQPQHF.

This clonotype was picked up many times. The chain links TRBV20-1 to TRBJ2-7; either TRBD1 or TRBD2 may fit D (5 bases each). The CDR3 runs to 14 residues. Trimming took off 3 bases at V and 5 bases at J, with 17 bases between the two ends. In germline, CDR1 is DFQATT, CDR2 SNEGSKA (reference sequence). CDR3 nucleotides: TGCAGTGCTAGGGCTCAAGAGGGGTTCAACGAGCAGTACTTC. The encoded protein is CSARAQEGFNEQYF.

This clonotype was recorded many times. V usage is TRBV30 and J usage is TRBJ2-2; the D gene is possibly TRBD1 (5 bases). Germline values: CDR1 GTSNPN, CDR2 SVGIG (reference sequence). V was shortened by 4 bases and J by 1 base, with 7 bases between the two germline ends. This CDR3 spans 13 amino acids. CDR3 in amino acids: CAWKGQNTGELFF. DNA for the CDR3: TGTGCCTGGAAGGGGCAGAACACCGGGGAGCTGTTTTTT.

Ten or more counts support this clonotype. The chain combines TRBV5-1 with TRBJ2-7, with 7 bases matching TRBD1. Germline V gene lookup returns CDR1 SGHRS and CDR2 YFSETQ. With 4 bases clipped from V and 3 bases from J, the junction kept 7 bases outside the gene matches. The CDR3 runs to 14 residues. As DNA, the CDR3 is TGCGCCAGCAGCCAAACAGGGGTCGTCTACGAGCAGTACTTC. It codes for CASSQTGVVYEQYF.

This clonotype has at least ten counts. This CDR3 is CASRAGTAGNYGYTF. The CDR3 bases are TGTGCCAGCAGGGCCGGGACAGCGGGAAACTATGGCTACACCTTC. V and J are TRBV9 and TRBJ1-2; 7 nucleotides agree with TRBD1. The CDR3 sequence is 15 residues long. Germline assignment: CDR1 SGDLS and CDR2 YYNGEE. Trimming took 5 bases from V and 2 from J; bases not matched to a gene: 9. The full variable domain, in which reference TRBV9 and TRBJ1-2 provide the parts outside the CDR3, is DSGVTQTPKHLITATGQRVTLRCSPRSGDLSVYWYQQSLDQGLQFLIQYYNGEERAKGNILERFSAQQFPDLHSELNLSSLELGDSALYFCASRAGTAGNYGYTFGSGTRLTVV.